Presented here are 4 T cell receptor beta chains from one specimen sequenced in a study of siplizumab effects on memory and regulatory T cells. The protocol was immunoSEQ multiplex PCR, while the TCRdb copy is restricted to in-frame clones and leaves out a portion. This table holds 90,000 to 95,000 clones, over 95% found once. The sample comprised naive CD4+ T cells sorted from blood. All receptors derive from a human donor in good health.

The CDR3 spells CASSLPRNTEAFF. For the CDR3, the DNA is TGTGCCAGCAGCTTACCCCGTAACACTGAAGCTTTCTTT. The chain carries TRBV7-2 and TRBJ1-1, with no clear D. V was cut by 2 bases and J by 2 bases, with 6 bases left in between. Germline values: CDR1 SGHTA, CDR2 FQGNSA. This CDR3 is 13 amino acids long.

V is TRBV18 and J is TRBJ1-6; TRBD1 aligns across 7 bases. The length of the CDR3 is 18 residues. The germline V gene encodes CDR1 KGHSH and CDR2 LQKENI. Trimming removed 3 bases from V and 5 bases from J; junction bases left unmatched: 13. CDR3 in amino acids: CASSPYGLSTGDNSPLHF. CDR3 in DNA: TGTGCCAGCTCACCGTACGGACTTTCAACAGGGGATAATTCACCCCTCCACTTT.

This clone came up once. The chain recombines TRBV6-6 with TRBJ2-7; possibly TRBD2 for D (6 bases). Germline CDR1 is MNHNY and CDR2 is SVGAGI (reference sequence). The length of the CDR3 is 13 residues. Trimming pared 7 bases from V and 4 bases from J, leaving 14 bases between. The CDR3 protein is CASNHGRGYEQYF. The CDR3 nucleotides are TGTGCCAGCAATCACGGACGGGGGTACGAGCAGTACTTC.

The chain recombines TRBV7-9 with TRBJ1-5, with D hard to call. V was shortened by 1 base and J by 5 bases, with 6 bases between the two germline ends. The germline gives CDR1 SEHNR, CDR2 FQNEAQ (reference sequence). The CDR3 covers 13 residues. CDR3 DNA sequence: TGTGCCAGCAGCTTAGATGCCGATCAGCCCCAGCATTTT. Protein product: CASSLDADQPQHF.